The 21 T cell receptor beta chains reported below all come from one sample, sequenced in a study of T cells in Graves' hyperthyroidism and ophthalmopathy. Using RNA transcripts as the source, TCR beta CDR3 regions were amplified. The TCR CDR3 was amplified in a first-round RT-PCR using the HTBI primer set. MiXCR, run by TCRdb on the multiplex PCR reads, gives a single entry per CDR3 protein. This table holds about 270,000 distinct CDR3 sequences, roughly 22% found once. Specimen: blood. These receptors were collected from a man aged 30 to 39 with Graves' ophthalmopathy.

This chain connects TRBV6-5 to TRBJ2-1, with 9 bases aligning to TRBD2. The germline V gene has CDR1 MNHEY and CDR2 SVGAGI. The CDR3 length is 15 residues. With V trimmed by 2 bases and J by 7 bases, 6 bases remained unmatched. The CDR3, as DNA: TGTGCCAGCAGTTACGTTGCGGGAGGGGGGAATGAGCAGTTCTTC. It is translated as CASSYVAGGGNEQFF.

The chain is built from TRBV10-2 and TRBJ1-5, with 8 bases that match TRBD1. Germline lookup yields CDR1 WSHSY and CDR2 SAAADI. V lost 8 bases and J lost 4; bases outside the gene matches: 7. The CDR3 is 14 residues long. The CDR3 loop reads CASAGTGNNQPQHF. DNA of the CDR3: TGCGCCAGCGCCGGGACAGGAAATAATCAGCCCCAGCATTTT.

The V call is TRBV12-3 or TRBV12-4, the J call TRBJ1-3; TRBD1 might be the D (6 bases). The CDR3 extends over 14 amino acids. Trimming took 2 bases from V and 7 from J, leaving 12 bases between them. CDR3 sequence: CASSLNGRGNTIYF. CDR3 nucleotide sequence: TGTGCCAGCAGTTTAAATGGGAGGGGGAACACCATATATTTT.

In this sample, this clonotype turned up a few times. This chain uses TRBV9 with TRBJ1-2; D not certain. The CDR3 sequence is 13 residues long. V dropped 1 base and J dropped 6 bases, with 10 bases sitting between them. Germline V CDR1 and CDR2: SGDLS, YYNGEE. The DNA of the CDR3 is TGTGCCAGCAGCGTAACCCACGGAGATGGCTACACCTTC. It codes for CASSVTHGDGYTF.

This clonotype was observed a few times. The rearrangement uses TRBV5-1 and TRBJ2-7; 8 positions match TRBD2. This CDR3 contains 14 residues. Looked up from germline, CDR1 is SGHRS and CDR2 is YFSETQ. V gave up 4 bases and J gave up 5 bases; unmatched junction bases: 8. CDR3 protein: CASSPREGYHEQYF. CDR3 coding DNA: TGCGCCAGCAGCCCCCGGGAGGGATACCACGAGCAGTACTTC.

This clonotype was counted many times. The V and J genes are TRBV11-3 and TRBJ2-1; D not certain. Germline assignment: CDR1 SGHNT and CDR2 YENEEA. The CDR3 has 11 residues. The V end lost 5 bases, the J end lost 5 bases, and 4 bases lay between the germline ends. CDR3 region: CASSTHNEQFF. CDR3 in DNA: TGTGCCAGCAGCACACACAATGAGCAGTTCTTC. The full variable domain, rest sourced from reference TRBV11-3 and TRBJ2-1, is EAGVVQSPRYKIIEKKQPVAFWCNPISGHNTLYWYLQNLGQGPELLIRYENEEAVDDSQLPKDRFSAERLKGVDSTLKIQPAELGDSAVYLCASSTHNEQFFGPGTRLTVL.

Many counts were recorded for this clonotype. J is TRBJ1-1 and V is TRBV11-2; D is possibly TRBD1 (6 bases). This CDR3 comprises 14 residues. The germline gives CDR1 SGHAT, CDR2 FQNNGV. Trimming took 5 bases from V and 1 from J, leaving 11 bases between them. Here the CDR3 reads CASSVRGPNTEAFF. The CDR3 coding sequence is TGTGCCAGCAGCGTCAGGGGACCGAACACTGAAGCTTTCTTT.

In its sample, this clonotype was seen many times. The chain employs TRBV12-3 or TRBV12-4 and TRBJ2-3; no clear D. Deletions cut 6 bases from V and 5 bases from J, with 18 bases between. The CDR3 has 15 amino acids. CDR3: CASSPPISPVDTQYF. The CDR3 region has the DNA TGTGCCAGCAGCCCCCCTATTTCCCCGGTAGATACGCAGTATTTT.

This clonotype has just a few counts. The chain is built from TRBV11-2 and TRBJ2-5; TRBD1 matches 9 bases. The CDR3 covers 14 residues. CDR1 is SGHAT and CDR2 is FQNNGV in the germline V gene. J lost 4 bases, V lost 1 base, and 1 base had no gene match. The CDR3 reads CASSLGQGGETQYF. CDR3 DNA: TGTGCCAGCAGCTTAGGACAGGGGGGAGAGACCCAGTACTTC.

This clonotype came up a few times. CDR3 nucleotide sequence: TGTGCCAGCAGCTTACTAGCGGGAAGACCTAGCACAGATACGCAGTATTTT. Translated, it gives CASSLLAGRPSTDTQYF. This chain connects TRBV7-2 to TRBJ2-3; 9 bases are a match to TRBD2. CDR3 length: 17 residues. The V gene end was trimmed by 2 bases and the J gene end by 0 bases; junction bases not matched to a gene: 6. Germline values: CDR1 SGHTA, CDR2 FQGNSA.

The rearrangement joins TRBV7-3 to TRBJ2-7; the match to TRBD2 covers 10 bases. V lost 4 bases to trimming and J lost 2 bases; unmatched junction nucleotides: 8. Looked up from germline, CDR1 is SGHTA and CDR2 is FQGTGA. The CDR3 is made up of 16 amino acids. CDR3 nucleotides: TGTGCCAGCAGCTCGGGCGCTAGCGGGAGAGCCTACGAGCAGTACTTC. As protein: CASSSGASGRAYEQYF.

This clonotype was detected only a few times. This chain's CDR3 is CASSSTSGFLDTQYF. The CDR3 DNA follows: TGTGCCAGCAGTTCGACTAGCGGGTTCTTGGATACGCAGTATTTT. The chain is built from TRBV28 and TRBJ2-3; 10 bases are a match to TRBD2. CDR1 is MDHEN and CDR2 is SYDVKM in the germline V gene. The CDR3 is made up of 15 amino acids. J was trimmed by 6 bases and V by 4 bases; bases with no gene match: 7. The full variable domain, in which reference TRBV28 and TRBJ2-3 provide the parts outside the CDR3, is DVKVTQSSRYLVKRTGEKVFLECVQDMDHENMFWYRQDPGLGLRLIYFSYDVKMKEKGDIPEGYSVSREKKERFSLILESASTNQTSMYLCASSSTSGFLDTQYFGPGTRLTVL.

In regard to this clonotype: It may be a read error: a sequence one base away is much more abundant. The rearrangement uses TRBV20-1 and TRBJ2-3; D is uncertain. CDR1 is DFQATT and CDR2 is SNEGSKA in the germline V gene (reference sequence). V shed 3 bases and J shed 5 bases, with 12 bases lying between them. This CDR3 has 13 amino acids. CDR3 sequence reads: CSASHSSKDTQYF. CDR3 sequence (DNA): TGCAGTGCTAGTCACTCATCCAAAGATACGCAGTATTTT.

In this sample, this clonotype turned up a few times. The CDR3: CASSPYLGGSSADTQYF. The CDR3 DNA reads TGTGCCAGCAGCCCCTACCTGGGCGGGAGCTCGGCAGATACGCAGTATTTT. The J gene is TRBJ2-3, the V gene TRBV4-2; 7 positions match TRBD2. Unmatched junction bases numbered 14, after V lost 4 bases and J lost 4 bases. CDR3 size: 17 residues. Germline V gene data show CDR1 as LGHNA and CDR2 as YNFKEQ.

This clonotype occurred a few times. The chain joins TRBV18 to TRBJ2-5; no clear D gene. There are 14 residues in the CDR3. Trimming left V 0 bases short and J 1 base short, with 6 bases between. CDR1 and CDR2 (germline): KGHSH, LQKENI. The CDR3 protein is CASSPPGVQETQYF. CDR3 DNA: TGTGCCAGCTCACCACCTGGGGTCCAAGAGACCCAGTACTTC.

The V and J genes are TRBV6-2 or TRBV6-3 and TRBJ1-1; D remains unclear. V lost 0 bases and J lost 2, with 10 bases in between. The CDR3 loop spans 15 amino acids. Germline V gives CDR1 MNHEY, CDR2 SVGEGT. CDR3 protein: CASSYSKWSNTEAFF. The CDR3 region has the DNA TGTGCCAGCAGTTACTCGAAATGGTCAAACACTGAAGCTTTCTTT.

This clonotype was counted at least ten times. This sequence joins TRBV2 and TRBJ1-5; no definite D call. This CDR3 spans 15 amino acids. CDR1 is SNHLY, CDR2 FYNNEI, per germline. Trimming left V 1 base short and J 0 bases short, with 7 bases between. Written as DNA, the CDR3 is TGTGCCAGCAGTGAAGGGGTTAGTAGCAATCAGCCCCAGCATTTT. Protein sequence: CASSEGVSSNQPQHF.

The chain carries TRBV13 and TRBJ2-4; possibly TRBD2 for D (6 bases). V was cut by 3 bases and J by 3 bases, with 15 bases left in between. The germline V gene has CDR1 PRHDT and CDR2 FYEKMQ (reference sequence). The CDR3 extends over 16 amino acids. The CDR3 is CASSFGRDRGKNIQYF. Written as DNA, the CDR3 is TGTGCCAGCAGCTTCGGGCGGGACCGGGGCAAAAACATTCAGTACTTC.

Points on this clonotype: No conserved phenylalanine or tryptophan is present at the end of the CDR3, so a read error is the likely explanation. The rearrangement uses TRBV3-1 and TRBJ1-3; 7 bases map to TRBD1. The V gene's germline CDR1 is LGHDT and CDR2 YNNKEL (reference sequence). CDR3 length equals 16 residues. The ends lost 4 bases at V and 5 bases at J; junction bases unmatched: 11. The CDR3 protein is CASSLTWDSSRNTIYV. The DNA of the CDR3 is TGTGCCAGCAGCCTGACTTGGGACAGTAGCCGAAACACCATATATGTT.

In its sample, this clonotype was seen many times. The chain recombines TRBV18 with TRBJ1-1; D is perhaps TRBD1 (5 bases). The germline V gene has CDR1 KGHSH and CDR2 LQKENI. Deletions cut 1 base from V and 2 bases from J, with 11 bases between. The CDR3 has 15 amino acids. The CDR3 region has the DNA TGTGCCAGCTCACCACTCCCTCAGGGTAACACTGAAGCTTTCTTT. This translates into CASSPLPQGNTEAFF. Full variable domain (outside the CDR3, taken from reference TRBV18 and TRBJ1-1): NAGVMQNPRHLVRRRGQEARLRCSPMKGHSHVYWYRQLPEEGLKFMVYLQKENIIDESGMPKERFSAEFPKEGPSILRIQQVVRGDSAAYFCASSPLPQGNTEAFFGQGTRLTVV.

There are a few counts of this clonotype. The J gene is TRBJ2-3, the V gene TRBV6-1; the D gene is possibly TRBD1 (5 bases). The CDR3 consists of 14 residues. Trimming stripped 7 bases from V and 2 bases from J, with 13 bases between. The V gene's germline CDR1 is MNHNS and CDR2 SASEGT. The CDR3 DNA reads as TGTGCCAGCAAAACAACAGGAAACACAGATACGCAGTATTTT. Amino acid sequence: CASKTTGNTDTQYF.